The entry that follows covers one TCR beta chain sequence. This record belongs to a study of blood T cell repertoires in COVID-19. At the level of the study: Sites across the United States, Italy and Spain contributed samples from acute and convalescent COVID-19. Sample material is recorded as cDNA or gDNA derived from T cells, B-cell-depleted T cells, or PBMCs.

CDR1 and CDR2 (germline): LNHDA, SQIVND (reference sequence). Trimming removed 4 bases at V and 7 bases at J, with 10 bases between. This CDR3 spans 12 amino acids. In the original processing: Estimation of nucleated cell counts relied on the amplification of reference gene primers. Generated by immunoSEQ multiplex PCR, the TCRdb table keeps only in-frame clones and is missing some. The V and J calls and clone size were taken over from that table, and D and trimming were inferred from the DNA. In the table there are approximately 30,000 clones, 60% to 80% of which are singletons. The sample consisted of peripheral blood. The receptor's source is a woman aged 55-69 years with acute or convalescent COVID-19. The gene calls are TRBV19 and TRBJ2-5; tentative D call: TRBD1 (5 bases). The CDR3 here is CASSTDRGTQYF. CDR3 DNA sequence: TGTGCCAGTAGTACCGACAGAGGGACCCAGTACTTC.